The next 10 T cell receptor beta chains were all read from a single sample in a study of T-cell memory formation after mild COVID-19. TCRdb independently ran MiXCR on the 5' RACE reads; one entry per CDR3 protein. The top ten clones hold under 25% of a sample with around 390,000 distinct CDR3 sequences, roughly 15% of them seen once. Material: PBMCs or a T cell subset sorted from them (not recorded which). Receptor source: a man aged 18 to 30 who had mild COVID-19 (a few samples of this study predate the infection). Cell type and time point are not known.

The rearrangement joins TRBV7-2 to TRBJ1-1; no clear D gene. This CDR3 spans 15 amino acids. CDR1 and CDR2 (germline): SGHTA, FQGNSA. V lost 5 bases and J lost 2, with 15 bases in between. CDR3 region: CASSPAGIANTEAFF. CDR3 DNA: TGTGCCAGCAGCCCCGCGGGCATCGCAAACACTGAAGCTTTCTTT.

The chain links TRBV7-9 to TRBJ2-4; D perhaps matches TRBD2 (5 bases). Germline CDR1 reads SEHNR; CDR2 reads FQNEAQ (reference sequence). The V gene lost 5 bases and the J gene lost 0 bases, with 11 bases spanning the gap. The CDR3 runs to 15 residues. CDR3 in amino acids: CASSADGIAKNIQYF. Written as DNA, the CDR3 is TGTGCCAGCAGCGCGGACGGGATAGCCAAAAACATTCAGTACTTC.

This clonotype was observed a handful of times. The CDR3 here is CATSDYGGGDEQYV. The CDR3 DNA reads as TGTGCCACCAGTGATTATGGAGGGGGCGACGAGCAGTACGTC. The J gene is TRBJ2-7, the V gene TRBV24-1, with D possibly being TRBD1 (7 bases). Per germline, CDR1 KGHDR and CDR2 SFDVKD. Trimming pared 2 bases from V and 5 bases from J, leaving 12 bases between. There are 14 residues in the CDR3.

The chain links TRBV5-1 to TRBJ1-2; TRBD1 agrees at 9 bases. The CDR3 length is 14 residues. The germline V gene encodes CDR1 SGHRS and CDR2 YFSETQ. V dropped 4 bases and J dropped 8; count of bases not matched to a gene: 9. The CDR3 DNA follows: TGCGCCAGCAGCACCGAGGGACAGGGAGAAGGCTACACCTTC. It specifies CASSTEGQGEGYTF.

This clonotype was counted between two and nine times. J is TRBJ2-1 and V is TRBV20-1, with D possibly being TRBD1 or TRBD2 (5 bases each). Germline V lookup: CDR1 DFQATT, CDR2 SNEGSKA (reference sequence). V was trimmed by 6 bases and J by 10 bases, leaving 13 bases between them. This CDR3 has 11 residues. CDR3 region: CSAEGSSEQFF. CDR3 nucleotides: TGCAGTGCAGAGGGGTCTTCCGAGCAGTTCTTC.

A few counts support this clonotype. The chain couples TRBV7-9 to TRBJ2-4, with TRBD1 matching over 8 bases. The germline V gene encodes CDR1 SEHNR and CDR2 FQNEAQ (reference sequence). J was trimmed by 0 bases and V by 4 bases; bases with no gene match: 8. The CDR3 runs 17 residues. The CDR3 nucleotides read TGTGCCAGCAGCTCTAAGGGACAGGATCTAGCCAAAAACATTCAGTACTTC. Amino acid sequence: CASSSKGQDLAKNIQYF.

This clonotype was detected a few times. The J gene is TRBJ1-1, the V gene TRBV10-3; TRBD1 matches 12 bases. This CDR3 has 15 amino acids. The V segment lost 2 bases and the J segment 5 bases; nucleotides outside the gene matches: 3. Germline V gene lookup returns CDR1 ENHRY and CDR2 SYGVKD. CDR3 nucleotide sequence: TGTGCCATCAGTGAGGGGACAGGGGGCATTACTGAAGCTTTCTTT. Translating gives CAISEGTGGITEAFF.

The CDR3 is CASSLGPGGESPLHF. As DNA, the CDR3 is TGTGCCAGCAGTTTAGGCCCGGGGGGGGAATCACCCCTCCACTTT. The V and J genes are TRBV12-3 or TRBV12-4 and TRBJ1-6, with a possible D match to TRBD1 (5 bases). Trimming took off 1 base at V and 10 bases at J, with 14 bases between the two ends. The CDR3 spans 15 residues.

The CDR3 DNA follows: TGTGCCAGCAGTTATAGGGGACAGGGGCGCGAGCAGTACGTC. This translates into CASSYRGQGREQYV. The chain joins TRBV6-2 or TRBV6-3 to TRBJ2-7; 10 bases map to TRBD1. Trimming at V came to 3 bases and at J to 6 bases, leaving 5 bases not matched to a gene. Germline V gene sequence: CDR1 MNHEY, CDR2 SVGEGT. The CDR3 loop spans 14 amino acids.

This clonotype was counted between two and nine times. CDR3 amino acids: CASSLSSVPEQFF. The CDR3 DNA reads as TGTGCCAGCAGTTTAAGTAGCGTGCCCGAGCAGTTCTTC. The rearrangement uses TRBV12-3 or TRBV12-4 and TRBJ2-1; possibly TRBD2 for D (5 bases). This CDR3 contains 13 residues. V was cut by 2 bases and J by 10 bases, with 12 bases left in between.